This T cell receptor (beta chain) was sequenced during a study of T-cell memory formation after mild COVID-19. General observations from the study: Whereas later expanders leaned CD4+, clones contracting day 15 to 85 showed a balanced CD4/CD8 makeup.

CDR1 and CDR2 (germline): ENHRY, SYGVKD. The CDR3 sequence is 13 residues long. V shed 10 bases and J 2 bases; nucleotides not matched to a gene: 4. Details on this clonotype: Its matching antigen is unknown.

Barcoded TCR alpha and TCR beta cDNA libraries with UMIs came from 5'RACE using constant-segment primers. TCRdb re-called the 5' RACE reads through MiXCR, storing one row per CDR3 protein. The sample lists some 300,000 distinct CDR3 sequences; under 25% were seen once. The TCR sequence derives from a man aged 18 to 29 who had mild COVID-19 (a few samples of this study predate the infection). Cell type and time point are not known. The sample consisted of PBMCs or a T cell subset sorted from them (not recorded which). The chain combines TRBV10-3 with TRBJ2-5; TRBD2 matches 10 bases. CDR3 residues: CATRTSGQETQYF. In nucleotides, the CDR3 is TGTGCCACCCGGACTAGCGGACAAGAGACCCAGTACTTC.